The 17 T cell receptor beta chains presented below share a single source sample, sequenced in a study of quantifying T cell responses using KT2 cells. Study context: TCR alpha and beta constant-region primers primed reverse transcription of RNA.

Each cDNA got a UMI-containing oligo ligated at its 3' end. First-round PCR used about 4 cycles and beta primers RC1.1 and RC1.2 covering TRBC1 and TRBC2. TCRdb used MiXCR to reprocess the UMI-ligation and nested PCR reads, holding one entry per CDR3 protein. The data show some 33,000 distinct CDR3 sequences, 10% to 13% seen once. Input material: PBMCs spiked with cells of the T cell clone KT2. These receptors were collected from a human donor.

This clonotype has just a few counts. The CDR3 DNA is TGCAGCGTTGTACGGACAGGGCCGAACACTGAAGCTTTCTTT. Residues: CSVVRTGPNTEAFF. The chain links TRBV29-1 to TRBJ1-1; 8 positions match TRBD1. CDR3 length equals 14 residues. CDR1 and CDR2 from the germline V gene are SQVTM and ANQGSEA. J lost 1 base, V lost 4 bases, and 5 bases had no gene match.

The chain couples TRBV6-2 or TRBV6-3 to TRBJ2-3, with 7 bases fitting TRBD1. CDR3 size: 15 residues. Germline trimming cut 6 bases from V and 2 bases from J; bases unmatched to any gene: 8. Germline CDR1 reads MNHEY; CDR2 reads SVGEGT. The CDR3 region has the DNA TGTGCCAGCAGACCGACAGGGTTGGACACAGATACGCAGTATTTT. It translates to CASRPTGLDTDTQYF.

This clonotype has a handful of counts. This chain joins TRBV6-5 and TRBJ2-7; TRBD1 agrees at 9 bases. The germline CDR1 and CDR2 sequences are MNHEY and SVGAGI. Germline trimming cut 0 bases from V and 3 bases from J; bases unmatched to any gene: 3. This CDR3 has 15 residues. CDR3 nucleotides: TGTGCCAGCAGTTACTCCGAGACAGGGGGCTACGAGCAGTACTTC. Residues: CASSYSETGGYEQYF.

This clonotype was observed many times. This sequence joins TRBV2 and TRBJ1-2; D ambiguous. Deletions cut 6 bases from V and 0 bases from J, with 11 bases between. Germline V gene lookup returns CDR1 SNHLY and CDR2 FYNNEI. CDR3 size: 14 residues. The CDR3 DNA is TGTGCCAGCAGGGAGGGCCATTCTAACTATGGCTACACCTTC. This gives the protein CASREGHSNYGYTF.

This chain uses TRBV14 with TRBJ2-2; possibly TRBD1 or TRBD2 for D (5 bases each). Germline V CDR1 and CDR2: SGHDN, FVKESK. V lost 6 bases and J 4 bases, leaving 18 bases between the germline ends. This CDR3 region has 16 residues. The CDR3 region is CASSQQGTVITGELFF. The CDR3 DNA follows: TGTGCCAGCAGTCAACAAGGGACGGTGATCACCGGGGAGCTGTTTTTT.

The CDR3 bases are TGTGCCAGCAGCTTGGTTCCAGGGCAAGAGACCCAGTACTTC. Translated: CASSLVPGQETQYF. This sequence joins TRBV5-8 and TRBJ2-5, with a possible D match to TRBD1 (5 bases). In germline, CDR1 is SGHTS, CDR2 YDEGEE. The CDR3 loop spans 14 amino acids. Trimming shortened V by 0 bases and J by 2 bases, and 8 bases separated the two germline ends.

The chain uses TRBV7-9 and TRBJ2-3, with 8 bases lining up with TRBD2. Unmatched junction bases numbered 9, after V lost 0 bases and J lost 4 bases. This CDR3 is 17 amino acids long. Germline values: CDR1 SEHNR, CDR2 FQNEAQ (reference sequence). For the CDR3, the DNA is TGTGCCAGCAGCTTAGCGCTGAGGACTAGCTTGTCAGATACGCAGTATTTT. It encodes CASSLALRTSLSDTQYF.

This clonotype is termed medium-sized (0.01 to 0.1%). The V call is TRBV3-1, the J call TRBJ1-1; perhaps TRBD1 as D (5 bases). V lost 4 bases and J lost 0, with 21 bases in between. Germline V lookup: CDR1 LGHDT, CDR2 YNNKEL (reference sequence). This CDR3 comprises 18 residues. The CDR3 DNA reads TGTGCCAGCAGCCCCGGGCGTGCAGGGAAAGCCATGAACACTGAAGCTTTCTTT. As protein: CASSPGRAGKAMNTEAFF.

The J gene is TRBJ2-1, the V gene TRBV5-4, with 9 nucleotides matching TRBD1. V shed 4 bases and J 6 bases; nucleotides not matched to a gene: 11. Germline V lookup: CDR1 SGHNT, CDR2 YYREEE (reference sequence). This CDR3 has 16 residues. The CDR3, as DNA: TGTGCCAGCAGCACGGACAGGGGCCGTTCGGTCAATGAGCAGTTCTTC. Protein product: CASSTDRGRSVNEQFF.

This clonotype was observed at least ten times. The chain combines TRBV6-6 with TRBJ1-6; tentatively, D is TRBD1 (6 bases). Germline V CDR1 and CDR2: MNHNY, SVGAGI (reference sequence). V lost 2 bases to trimming and J lost 9 bases, with 11 bases between them. This CDR3 has 14 amino acids. CDR3 DNA sequence: TGTGCCAGCAGTTACCCCTTGGGGGCTTCACCCCTCCACTTT. Translated: CASSYPLGASPLHF.

This clonotype was seen a few times. The chain employs TRBV24-1 and TRBJ2-7; D is unclear. Per germline, CDR1 KGHDR and CDR2 SFDVKD. The CDR3 has 12 residues. The germline V and J ends were trimmed by 4 bases and 6 bases, with 9 bases remaining between them. CDR3: CATSEPKGEQYF. Written as DNA, the CDR3 is TGTGCCACCAGTGAGCCAAAGGGCGAGCAGTACTTC.

The chain recombines TRBV2 with TRBJ2-2; a weak D match, TRBD2 (5 bases). The CDR3 spans 15 residues. Trimming took 6 bases from V and 0 from J, leaving 11 bases between them. Germline V gene data show CDR1 as SNHLY and CDR2 as FYNNEI. CDR3 nucleotides: TGTGCCAGCAGCCGGGGTTCCTCGAACACCGGGGAGCTGTTTTTT. It codes for CASSRGSSNTGELFF. The variable domain in full, completed from reference TRBV2 and TRBJ2-2, reads EPEVTQTPSHQVTQMGQEVILRCVPISNHLYFYWYRQILGQKVEFLVSFYNNEISEKSEIFDDQFSVERPDGSNFTLKIRSTKLEDSAMYFCASSRGSSNTGELFFGEGSRLTVL.

This chain uses TRBV5-1 with TRBJ2-7; D uncertain. Germline CDR1 and CDR2: SGHRS and YFSETQ. V was trimmed by 0 bases and J by 4 bases, leaving 11 bases between them. The CDR3 totals 14 residues. The CDR3 nucleotides are TGCGCCAGCAGCTTGGTCCCTGGTTCTTACGAGCAGTACTTC. Its protein product is CASSLVPGSYEQYF. The whole variable domain, remainder taken from reference TRBV5-1 and TRBJ2-7, is KAGVTQTPRYLIKTRGQQVTLSCSPISGHRSVSWYQQTPGQGLQFLFEYFSETQRNKGNFPGRFSGRQFSNSRSEMNVSTLELGDSALYLCASSLVPGSYEQYFGPGTRLTVT.

This clonotype was seen more than once but under ten times. The rearrangement uses TRBV25-1 and TRBJ1-1; maybe TRBD1 (5 bases). The CDR3 runs 16 residues. Germline V gives CDR1 MGHDK, CDR2 SYGVNS. Trimming took off 7 bases at V and 5 bases at J, with 23 bases between the two ends. DNA for the CDR3: TGTGCCAGCAAACCCCAAGTCGGAACCGGGGGGACTGAAGCTTTCTTT. Translation: CASKPQVGTGGTEAFF.

The chain employs TRBV12-3 or TRBV12-4 and TRBJ2-7; D is possibly TRBD2 (6 bases). Trimming left V 0 bases short and J 0 bases short, with 15 bases between. The CDR3 extends over 17 amino acids. The DNA for the CDR3 is TGTGCCAGCAGTTTAGCCGGTCGCGGGATGGGCTCCTACGAGCAGTACTTC. Amino acids: CASSLAGRGMGSYEQYF.

This clonotype was observed at least ten times. This chain links TRBV12-3 or TRBV12-4 with TRBJ1-5; a weak D match, TRBD1 (5 bases). Trimming took off 3 bases at V and 4 bases at J, with 16 bases between the two ends. This CDR3 has 16 amino acids. The CDR3 nucleotides read TGTGCCAGCAGTTTTAGGGTAGGGGATGGGAATCAGCCCCAGCATTTT. Encoded protein: CASSFRVGDGNQPQHF.

The V call is TRBV6-6, the J call TRBJ1-2; TRBD1 matches at 9 bases. The V and J ends lost 6 bases and 0 bases, in that order; junction bases with no gene match: 5. The CDR3 is 15 amino acids. Germline-derived CDR1 and CDR2 are MNHNY and SVGAGI (reference sequence). The CDR3 DNA is TGTGCCAGCAGCCAGGGACAGGGACCTAACTATGGCTACACCTTC. Translating it yields CASSQGQGPNYGYTF.